Following are 30 T cell receptor beta chains from one sample sequenced in a study of T cells in Graves' hyperthyroidism and ophthalmopathy. The CDR3 regions of TCR beta were amplified from RNA transcripts. The HTBI set primed first-round TCR CDR3 RT-PCR. TCRdb processed the multiplex PCR reads anew with MiXCR; each CDR3 protein has one entry. The sample lists more than 500,000 distinct CDR3 sequences; 12% to 15% were seen once. Sequencing was carried out using blood. These receptors originate from a woman in her forties with Graves' hyperthyroidism.

This clonotype was observed at least ten times. J is TRBJ2-1 and V is TRBV15, with D maybe TRBD2 (5 bases). The CDR3 contains 15 residues. Per the germline V gene, CDR1 is LNHNV and CDR2 is YYDKDF (reference sequence). V was shortened by 0 bases and J by 0 bases, with 6 bases between the two germline ends. In DNA form, the CDR3 reads TGTGCCACCAGCAGAGATGCGGGCTCCTACAATGAGCAGTTCTTC. This codes for CATSRDAGSYNEQFF.

This clonotype was recorded many times. The V call is TRBV3-1, the J call TRBJ2-7; D is undetermined. The CDR3 runs 15 residues. Germline V gives CDR1 LGHDT, CDR2 YNNKEL (reference sequence). The germline V and J ends were trimmed by 4 bases and 1 base, with 14 bases remaining between them. The CDR3 nucleotides read TGTGCCAGCAGCCCATCCCCAGCGCTTTCCTACGAGCAGTACTTC. Translating gives CASSPSPALSYEQYF.

This clonotype was observed at least ten times. V is TRBV9 and J is TRBJ1-2; D may be TRBD1 (5 bases). Germline values: CDR1 SGDLS, CDR2 YYNGEE. V was clipped by 0 bases and J by 8 bases, with 14 bases between them. This CDR3 spans 14 amino acids. The chain's CDR3 is CASSVEGGGRGYTF. The CDR3 region has the DNA TGTGCCAGCAGCGTAGAGGGCGGGGGACGGGGCTACACCTTC.

This clonotype was recorded many times. The J gene is TRBJ2-7, the V gene TRBV20-1; tentatively, D is TRBD1 (5 bases). The CDR3 spans 11 residues. Trimming removed 3 bases from V and 4 bases from J, with 7 bases in between. Looked up from germline, CDR1 is DFQATT and CDR2 is SNEGSKA (reference sequence). CDR3 coding DNA: TGCAGTGCTAGTCAGGGTTACGAGCAGTACTTC. Its translation: CSASQGYEQYF.

On this clonotype itself: Given a much more abundant clone one base away, this may be a read error. V usage is TRBV7-2 and J usage is TRBJ1-4, with D perhaps TRBD1 (5 bases). CDR3 length: 14 residues. Per germline, CDR1 SGHTA and CDR2 FQGNSA. With 3 bases removed from V and 8 bases from J, the gap between germline ends came to 13 bases. CDR3 in amino acids: CASSFRAGTEKLFF. The DNA of the CDR3 is TGTGCCAGCAGCTTCCGGGCAGGGACCGAAAAACTGTTTTTT.

This clonotype was detected many times. V gene TRBV3-1 combines with J gene TRBJ2-3; TRBD1 is a possible D gene (6 bases). Trimming removed 1 base from V and 4 bases from J, with 15 bases in between. The CDR3 consists of 16 residues. Germline V gene lookup returns CDR1 LGHDT and CDR2 YNNKEL (reference sequence). The CDR3 region has the DNA TGTGCCAGCAGCCAAGCAGCAGGGGATTTCGCAGATACGCAGTATTTT. Translated: CASSQAAGDFADTQYF.

This clonotype was seen ten or more times. The chain combines TRBV28 with TRBJ2-7; TRBD2 agrees at 7 bases. The CDR3 consists of 13 residues. J lost 5 bases, V lost 6 bases, and 7 bases had no gene match. Germline V gene lookup returns CDR1 MDHEN and CDR2 SYDVKM. The DNA of the CDR3 is TGTGCCAGCAGGGGGAGGGCCTACCACGAGCAGTACTTC. It translates to CASRGRAYHEQYF.

This clonotype was seen many times. The V call is TRBV20-1, the J call TRBJ2-7; 8 nucleotides line up with TRBD1. Trimming removed 4 bases from V and 9 bases from J; junction bases left unmatched: 17. CDR3 length: 15 amino acids. Germline lookup yields CDR1 DFQATT and CDR2 SNEGSKA (reference sequence). CDR3 nucleotides: TGCAGTGCTAAATCTAACAGGGGGGTGTGGAAAGGGCAGTACTTC. Amino acid sequence: CSAKSNRGVWKGQYF.

This clonotype was counted at least ten times. This sequence joins TRBV6-2 or TRBV6-3 and TRBJ2-7; 8 nucleotides agree with TRBD2. Trimming removed 8 bases from V and 2 bases from J; junction bases left unmatched: 8. The CDR3 totals 14 residues. Looked up from germline, CDR1 is MNHEY and CDR2 is SVGEGT. The CDR3 DNA reads TGTGCCAGCTCGGCGGGGGGTCCTACCTACGAGCAGTACTTC. Amino acids: CASSAGGPTYEQYF.

This clonotype was counted between two and nine times. The J gene is TRBJ2-2, the V gene TRBV18; TRBD1 matches at 7 bases. This CDR3 has 15 amino acids. The J segment lost 1 base and the V segment lost 6 bases, leaving 5 bases of the junction unmatched. Germline V gene data show CDR1 as KGHSH and CDR2 as LQKENI. This CDR3 is CASSRNRGNTGELFF. The CDR3 DNA sequence: TGTGCCAGCTCCCGCAACAGGGGGAACACCGGGGAGCTGTTTTTT. The full variable domain, its missing parts supplied by reference TRBV18 and TRBJ2-2, is NAGVMQNPRHLVRRRGQEARLRCSPMKGHSHVYWYRQLPEEGLKFMVYLQKENIIDESGMPKERFSAEFPKEGPSILRIQQVVRGDSAAYFCASSRNRGNTGELFFGEGSRLTVL.

Only a few counts were recorded for this clonotype. This chain links TRBV7-2 with TRBJ2-3; 8 bases map to TRBD2. The CDR3 spans 14 residues. Germline V gene data show CDR1 as SGHTA and CDR2 as FQGNSA. The ends lost 3 bases at V and 4 bases at J; junction bases unmatched: 3. DNA of the CDR3: TGTGCCAGCAGCTTTACTAGCGGATCAGATACGCAGTATTTT. Protein sequence: CASSFTSGSDTQYF.

This clonotype was found a few times. This chain joins TRBV20-1 and TRBJ2-2, with D possibly matching TRBD2 (6 bases). CDR1 and CDR2 (germline): DFQATT, SNEGSKA (reference sequence). V was clipped by 4 bases and J by 0 bases, with 12 bases between them. The CDR3 covers 15 residues. The CDR3 sequence is CSATAGTANTGELFF. The DNA for the CDR3 is TGCAGTGCTACCGCCGGGACTGCGAACACCGGGGAGCTGTTTTTT.

This clonotype was observed many times. The chain couples TRBV28 to TRBJ2-3; D is possibly TRBD1 (6 bases). Trimming stripped 7 bases from V and 3 bases from J, with 17 bases between. Germline loops: CDR1 MDHEN, CDR2 SYDVKM. The CDR3 contains 15 residues. The CDR3 reads CASKELDRLTDTQYF. The DNA of the CDR3 is TGTGCCAGCAAGGAGTTAGACAGGCTGACAGATACGCAGTATTTT. Combining the CDR3 with reference TRBV28 and TRBJ2-3 gives the whole variable domain DVKVTQSSRYLVKRTGEKVFLECVQDMDHENMFWYRQDPGLGLRLIYFSYDVKMKEKGDIPEGYSVSREKKERFSLILESASTNQTSMYLCASKELDRLTDTQYFGPGTRLTVL.

Only a few counts were recorded for this clonotype. The gene calls are TRBV6-1 and TRBJ1-3; TRBD1 might be the D (5 bases). The germline V and J ends were trimmed by 6 bases and 0 bases, with 15 bases remaining between them. This CDR3 is built from 16 residues. Germline loops: CDR1 MNHNS, CDR2 SASEGT. The CDR3, as DNA: TGTGCCAGCAGCCCCTTTAGGGGTAGCTCTGGAAACACCATATATTTT. Its protein product is CASSPFRGSSGNTIYF.

This clonotype was counted ten times or more. The chain uses TRBV5-1 and TRBJ1-1; TRBD1 aligns across 7 bases. V dropped 4 bases and J dropped 1; count of bases not matched to a gene: 7. The CDR3 covers 15 residues. Germline CDR1 and CDR2: SGHRS and YFSETQ. CDR3 nucleotides: TGCGCCAGCAGCCAAATGGGACAGACGAACACTGAAGCTTTCTTT. Its translation is CASSQMGQTNTEAFF. Variable domain in full (rest from reference TRBV5-1 and TRBJ1-1): KAGVTQTPRYLIKTRGQQVTLSCSPISGHRSVSWYQQTPGQGLQFLFEYFSETQRNKGNFPGRFSGRQFSNSRSEMNVSTLELGDSALYLCASSQMGQTNTEAFFGQGTRLTVV.

V is TRBV10-1 and J is TRBJ2-4; D possibly corresponds to TRBD2 (6 bases). With 9 bases removed from V and 3 bases from J, the gap between germline ends came to 12 bases. CDR3 length: 13 residues. CDR1 WNHNN and CDR2 SYGVQD come from the germline V gene (reference sequence). The CDR3: CASHLGGKNIQYF. The CDR3 DNA reads as TGCGCCAGTCACCTCGGGGGCAAAAACATTCAGTACTTC.

This clonotype was recorded a few times. The chain recombines TRBV5-1 with TRBJ2-5; no definite D call. V lost 5 bases to trimming and J lost 2 bases, with 19 bases between them. Germline CDR1 and CDR2: SGHRS and YFSETQ. This CDR3 comprises 16 residues. The CDR3 DNA reads as TGCGCCAGCAGTCTTGGCCTTGGAATGCAGCAAGAGACCCAGTACTTC. This encodes CASSLGLGMQQETQYF.

This clonotype was found many times. This chain connects TRBV7-3 to TRBJ1-5; TRBD1 matches 11 bases. Trimming cost V 3 bases and J 3 bases; bases outside gene matches: 4. Germline CDR1 and CDR2: SGHTA and FQGTGA. The CDR3 runs 16 residues. The CDR3 reads CASSFRDRGNNQPQHF. Here the CDR3 DNA reads TGTGCCAGCAGCTTTAGGGACAGGGGGAACAATCAGCCCCAGCATTTT.

J is TRBJ1-2 and V is TRBV18; no clear D. Between the trimmed V and J ends, which lost 0 bases and 6 bases, there was a span of 8 bases. Looked up from germline, CDR1 is KGHSH and CDR2 is LQKENI. The CDR3 is made up of 13 amino acids. The CDR3 protein is CASSPPIGDGYTF. For the CDR3, the DNA is TGTGCCAGCTCACCACCGATCGGGGATGGCTACACCTTC.

This chain uses TRBV7-2 with TRBJ1-4; D is perhaps TRBD1 (5 bases). Trimming took off 2 bases at V and 7 bases at J, with 14 bases between the two ends. The CDR3 extends over 15 amino acids. Germline loops: CDR1 SGHTA, CDR2 FQGNSA. CDR3 bases: TGTGCCAGCAGCTTATCGGCCAGGGTCGGTGAAAAACTGTTTTTT. Encoded protein: CASSLSARVGEKLFF.

This clonotype was recorded many times. The V and J genes are TRBV7-3 and TRBJ2-5, with 14 bases matching TRBD2. Germline V lookup: CDR1 SGHTA, CDR2 FQGTGA. The trim removed 5 bases at V and 2 bases at J, leaving 7 bases unmatched. The CDR3 covers 17 residues. In nucleotides, the CDR3 is TGTGCCAGCAGCCCGGGACTAGCGGGAGTAAGGCAAGAGACCCAGTACTTC. It is translated as CASSPGLAGVRQETQYF.

The chain has TRBV7-2 and TRBJ2-7; D possibly corresponds to TRBD2 (6 bases). CDR3 length: 15 amino acids. Germline CDR1 and CDR2: SGHTA and FQGNSA. V was trimmed by 1 base and J by 4 bases, leaving 14 bases between them. The CDR3 loop is CASSLGPGVVYEQYF. The CDR3 DNA reads TGTGCCAGCAGCTTAGGTCCGGGAGTAGTTTACGAGCAGTACTTC.

This clonotype was detected ten times or more. V is TRBV6-2 or TRBV6-3 and J is TRBJ2-3; D is unresolved. The ends were cut back, 4 bases at V and 2 bases at J, with 7 bases in the middle. The CDR3 length is 13 residues. In germline, CDR1 is MNHEY, CDR2 SVGEGT. CDR3 bases: TGTGCCAGCAGTTTCACCAACACAGATACGCAGTATTTT. It is translated as CASSFTNTDTQYF.

The gene calls are TRBV20-1 and TRBJ2-3; no clear D. The CDR3 extends over 13 amino acids. Trimming took 5 bases from V and 1 from J, leaving 10 bases between them. Germline lookup yields CDR1 DFQATT and CDR2 SNEGSKA (reference sequence). The CDR3 here is CSAVIAGTDTQYF. The CDR3 DNA is TGCAGTGCTGTCATTGCCGGCACAGATACGCAGTATTTT.

This clonotype was recorded a few times. The gene calls are TRBV5-1 and TRBJ2-6; 7 bases align to TRBD2. V shed 3 bases, J shed 0 bases, and the junction held 6 bases outside the gene matches. There are 17 residues in the CDR3. Germline lookup yields CDR1 SGHRS and CDR2 YFSETQ. Written as DNA, the CDR3 is TGCGCCAGCAGCTGGGGGGGTAGCAGCTCTGGGGCCAACGTCCTGACTTTC. Protein sequence: CASSWGGSSSGANVLTF.

The chain combines TRBV15 with TRBJ1-3; weak D call: TRBD1 (6 bases). Germline V gene lookup returns CDR1 LNHNV and CDR2 YYDKDF (reference sequence). The CDR3 covers 16 residues. Trimming shortened V by 0 bases and J by 3 bases, and 12 bases separated the two germline ends. DNA of the CDR3: TGTGCCACCAGCAGAGATCTTGGGGGGCTTGGAAACACCATATATTTT. Translation: CATSRDLGGLGNTIYF.

In its sample, this clonotype was seen many times. V is TRBV11-2 and J is TRBJ2-4, with D perhaps TRBD1 (5 bases). The CDR3 consists of 13 residues. Germline assignment: CDR1 SGHAT and CDR2 FQNNGV. CDR3 loop: CASLTGLRNIQYF. The CDR3 bases are TGTGCGAGCCTAACAGGTCTCAGAAACATTCAGTACTTC.

This clonotype was counted only a few times. The chain combines TRBV4-1 with TRBJ1-1; 7 bases align to TRBD1. CDR3 size: 15 residues. Germline-derived CDR1 and CDR2 are MGHRA and YSYEKL. Trimming removed 1 base from V and 4 bases from J; junction bases left unmatched: 6. As DNA, the CDR3 is TGCGCCAGCAGCCAAGGGGGACAGACGTCCACTGAAGCTTTCTTT. This encodes CASSQGGQTSTEAFF.

This clonotype was seen many times. The chain links TRBV5-8 to TRBJ2-5; either TRBD1 or TRBD2 may supply D (5 bases each). The CDR3 loop spans 16 amino acids. Trimming removed 2 bases at V and 4 bases at J, with 18 bases between. Germline-derived CDR1 and CDR2 are SGHTS and YDEGEE. This CDR3 reads CASSFFPGASRETQYF. The CDR3 coding sequence is TGTGCCAGCAGCTTTTTTCCCGGGGCGAGTCGAGAGACCCAGTACTTC.

V is TRBV10-3 and J is TRBJ2-1; D ambiguous. Trimming shortened V by 0 bases and J by 15 bases, and 12 bases separated the two germline ends. CDR1 is ENHRY, CDR2 SYGVKD, per germline. The CDR3 is 12 amino acids. CDR3 bases: TGTGCCATCAGTGAGTCTGGGTTGCGTCTGTTCTTC. Translation: CAISESGLRLFF.